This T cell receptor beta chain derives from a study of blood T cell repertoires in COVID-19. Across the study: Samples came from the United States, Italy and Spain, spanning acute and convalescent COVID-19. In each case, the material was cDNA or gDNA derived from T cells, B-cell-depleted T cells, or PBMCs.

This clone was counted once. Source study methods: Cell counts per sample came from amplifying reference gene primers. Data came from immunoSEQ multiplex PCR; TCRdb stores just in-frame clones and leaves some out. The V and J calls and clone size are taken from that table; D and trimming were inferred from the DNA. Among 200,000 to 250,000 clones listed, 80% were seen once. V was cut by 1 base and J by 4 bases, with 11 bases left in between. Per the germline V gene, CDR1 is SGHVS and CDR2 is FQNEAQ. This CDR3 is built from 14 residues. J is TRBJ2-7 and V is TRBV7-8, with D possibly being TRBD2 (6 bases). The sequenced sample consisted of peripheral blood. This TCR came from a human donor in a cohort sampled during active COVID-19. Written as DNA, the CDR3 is TGTGCCAGCAGCTTAGTGGAGGGACTGTACGAGCAGTACTTC. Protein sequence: CASSLVEGLYEQYF.